Below, one TCR beta chain is given with its context. The antigen this receptor binds is unknown. Base qualities are not provided; no much larger clone lies one nucleotide away. The method behind the library was the immunoSEQ multiplex PCR assay. The study's own analysis went as follows. A statistical classification framework was developed to diagnose cytomegalovirus status using the catalog of TCR beta chain sequences. TCRdb mirrors the immuneACCESS table, restricted to in-frame sequences. Some clones are absent from its copies; in checked studies, under half trace to an unresolved V gene, and the reason for the others is unknown. D and trimming come from the DNA, and the V and J calls and clone size come from that table. The table for this sample lists about 68,000 clones; approximately 91% of them were counted only once. The ten top clones hold 3% to 3.5% of the sample. V is reduced by 0 bases and J by 2 bases, leaving a spacing of 7 bases between them. Its CDR3 holds 14 amino acids, cysteine through phenylalanine. The only DNA kept is the CDR3, 42 bases in frame from the first base. For CDR1 and CDR2, the germline V gene (reference sequence) lists MNHEY and SMNVEV.

This sample was taken from a study of cytomegalovirus exposure and HLA in healthy donors (dated by TCRdb to the late 2010s). About the full investigation: According to a later analysis, the roughly 120 validation repertoires were produced on the same platform as the 666 repertoires of the first cohort. The study aimed to test whether cataloging public T cell receptors could reveal signatures of past pathogen exposure. Along with the approximately 650-subject first cohort, a separate validation cohort of 120 different subjects was used. The study combined high-throughput TCR immunosequencing, statistical association of individual TCRs with disease status, and machine learning to predict cytomegalovirus infection status. Beyond this particular receptor, the publication reports: According to the authors, the approach could potentially be generalized to other disease states and immunological phenotypes. Most TCR sequences were observed very rarely across donors, whereas some public TCRs were present in many individuals. A later analysis found that TCRs clustered in the first cohort also tended to co-occur in the 120 or so validation repertoires, with about 94% of cluster scores above 0. A total of about 180 TCR beta chains were listed by the study as associated with cytomegalovirus. Cytomegalovirus status was reported to be diagnosed by the classifier with high specificity and sensitivity in both the original and validation cohorts. In vitro tests confirmed that a few of the cytomegalovirus-associated TCR beta chains recognize cytomegalovirus antigens. The validation cohort had no HLA typing available for a later analysis, so co-occurrence within that cohort was assessed over all 130 or so repertoires.

The donors were included in the validation cohort of 130 or so subjects, a group kept apart from the roughly 610-subject first cohort. The V and J genes are TRBV27 and TRBJ1-2, with the D gene not confidently named. What was sequenced was PBMCs. This clonotype originated in a man aged 18 to 29 in good health and CMV-seronegative. The sequenced DNA: TGTGCCAGCAGTTTATCCGGTATAAACTATGGCTACACCTTC. This gives the protein CASSLSGINYGYTF.